The table lists the clone carrying this T cell receptor beta chain with a few counts. No antigen is known for it. This sample is part of a study of human T cells and chemical hapten exposure. Findings and limits, study-wide: TCRs at high frequency, those above 1 in 1000, did not change with DPC sensitization. The donor cohort had alopecia, so its immune response may not match that of healthy people.

For the library, individual cDNA molecules each received unique molecular identifiers. MiXCR, run by TCRdb on the RACE reads, gives a single entry per CDR3 protein. Of around 300,000 distinct CDR3 sequences in the sample, approximately 5.8% are singletons; the top ten hold about 7.7%. Time point described: pre-sensitization, week 0. The treatment denotes: therapeutic diphenylcyclopropenone sensitization with weekly scalp DPC. The receptor was isolated from a young woman with alopecia areata. Some clones in this sample may be carry-over from other donors' samples. The source material was whole blood, sampled in connection with sensitization to the hapten diphenylcyclopropenone (DPC).

The CDR3 region has the DNA TGCGCCAGCAGCCAAGAAGTCAGGGCGGGGGGCACTGAAGCTTTCTTT. It codes for CASSQEVRAGGTEAFF. The J gene is TRBJ1-1, the V gene TRBV4-1; a possible D gene is TRBD1 (5 bases). Germline V gene data show CDR1 as MGHRA and CDR2 as YSYEKL. The V end lost 0 bases, the J end lost 4 bases, and 15 bases lay between the germline ends. CDR3 length: 16 amino acids.